These T cell receptor beta chains were read from a single sample in a study of CD8 T cells in Susac syndrome. TCRdb passed the immunoSEQ multiplex PCR reads through MiXCR, listing each CDR3 protein once. Found here are about 300,000 distinct CDR3 sequences, about 88% of them singletons; the top ten hold around 0.2%. The specimen was CD8+ T cells from PBMCs. The origin of the receptors is a human donor with multiple sclerosis. Each CDR3 is given with its conserved first and last residue. D genes are given only for firm matches. The size of a clone is reported for some rows only, either as once, few or many, or as a class for expanded clones.

size,J,V,D,CDR3,DNA
once,TRBJ2-2,TRBV20-1,.,CSARDLGVNTGELFF,TGCAGTGCTAGAGATCTTGGGGTAAACACCGGGGAGCTGTTTTTT
once,TRBJ2-1,TRBV7-9,.,CASSLDLRVYEQFF,TGTGCCAGCAGCTTAGATCTCAGGGTTTATGAGCAGTTCTTC
.,TRBJ2-2,TRBV10-3,.,CAITQMNTGELFF,TGTGCCATCACTCAGATGAACACCGGGGAGCTGTTTTTT
.,TRBJ1-2,TRBV4-2,.,CASSQEIGDYGYTF,TGTGCCAGCAGCCAAGAAATCGGCGATTATGGCTACACCTTC
.,TRBJ2-3,TRBV6-2/TRBV6-3,TRBD2,CASSLTSGIVTDTQYF,TGTGCCAGCAGTCTAACTAGCGGGATCGTCACAGATACGCAGTATTTT
.,TRBJ2-1,TRBV5-6,TRBD2,CASSLALGGVANEQFF,TGTGCCAGCAGCTTGGCTCTGGGAGGGGTGGCTAATGAGCAGTTCTTC
.,TRBJ2-7,TRBV10-3,.,CATYTGGDYEQYF,TGTGCCACCTACACAGGAGGGGACTACGAGCAGTACTTC
.,TRBJ2-1,TRBV9,TRBD1,CASSVEGQTYNEQFF,TGTGCCAGCAGCGTCGAGGGACAGACCTACAATGAGCAGTTCTTC
.,TRBJ2-1,TRBV28,.,CASSPIARALINEQFF,TGTGCCAGCAGTCCCATCGCTAGGGCTCTGATCAATGAGCAGTTCTTC
.,TRBJ2-7,TRBV20-1,.,CSARDSTGALFLEQYF,TGCAGTGCTAGAGATTCTACGGGCGCTTTATTCCTCGAGCAGTACTTC
.,TRBJ2-5,TRBV4-1,TRBD1,CASSYSRTGKETQYF,TGCGCCAGCAGCTATAGCCGGACAGGGAAGGAGACCCAGTACTTC
once,TRBJ1-2,TRBV18,TRBD1,CASSSTLTGGELGYTF,TGTGCCAGCTCATCCACCCTTACAGGGGGGGAGCTTGGCTACACCTTC
few,TRBJ2-1,TRBV13,.,CASSHGPFSGNEQFF,TGTGCCAGCAGCCACGGCCCCTTCAGCGGCAATGAGCAGTTCTTC
once,TRBJ2-7,TRBV4-3,TRBD1,CASSQGGRGLDEQYF,TGCGCCAGCAGCCAAGGTGGCAGGGGGCTGGACGAGCAGTACTTC
.,TRBJ2-7,TRBV27,.,CASSLSGAAYYEQYF,TGTGCCAGCAGTTTATCGGGAGCGGCTTACTACGAGCAGTACTTC
.,TRBJ1-1,TRBV7-9,.,CASSSPGGTEAFF,TGTGCCAGCAGCTCCCCGGGGGGTACTGAAGCTTTCTTT
.,TRBJ1-4,TRBV30,.,CAWGKGEKLFF,TGTGCCTGGGGGAAGGGTGAAAAACTGTTTTTT
.,TRBJ1-4,TRBV28,TRBD1,CASSPLDRGDSRPEKLFF,TGTGCCAGCAGTCCTTTGGACAGGGGTGATAGTCGGCCCGAAAAACTGTTTTTT
.,TRBJ1-5,TRBV7-9,.,CASSLGTVNQPQHF,TGTGCCAGCAGTTTAGGGACGGTGAATCAGCCCCAGCATTTT
.,TRBJ2-1,TRBV13,.,CASSFLTNEQFF,TGTGCCAGCAGCTTCCTAACAAATGAGCAGTTCTTC
once,TRBJ2-1,TRBV6-4,TRBD2,CASSEAGVSGFNEQFF,TGTGCCAGCAGTGAAGCGGGAGTGTCAGGTTTCAATGAGCAGTTCTTC
few,TRBJ1-2,TRBV6-1,TRBD1,CASTLTPDRGGDGYTF,TGTGCCAGCACCCTAACCCCGGACAGGGGAGGAGATGGCTACACCTTC
.,TRBJ2-1,TRBV12-3/TRBV12-4,TRBD2,CASSLTRGLAGEQFF,TGTGCCAGCAGTTTAACTAGGGGACTAGCGGGTGAGCAGTTCTTC
.,TRBJ2-1,TRBV9,.,CASSVAGHEQFF,TGTGCCAGCAGCGTAGCGGGTCATGAGCAGTTCTTC
few,TRBJ1-1,TRBV6-2/TRBV6-3,.,CASSSWNTEAFF,TGTGCCAGCAGTAGCTGGAACACTGAAGCTTTCTTT
.,TRBJ1-2,TRBV29-1,.,CSVEIGAPINGYTF,TGCAGCGTTGAGATAGGAGCCCCGATCAATGGCTACACCTTC
.,TRBJ2-5,TRBV12-3/TRBV12-4,.,CASSTLDGAKKETQYF,TGTGCCAGCAGTACCTTGGACGGAGCCAAGAAAGAGACCCAGTACTTC
.,TRBJ1-1,TRBV7-9,.,CASSFLGSTEAFF,TGTGCCAGCAGCTTTCTGGGTTCCACTGAAGCTTTCTTT
few,TRBJ1-2,TRBV6-1,.,CASSPHTYGYTF,TGTGCCAGCAGCCCACACACTTATGGCTACACCTTC